The clone carrying this T cell receptor beta chain was seen more than once but under ten times. What it binds is unknown. MiXCR was run by TCRdb on the 5' RACE reads, yielding one entry per CDR3 protein. The profile shows 350,000 to 550,000 distinct CDR3 sequences, roughly 26% of them singletons. This sample was included in a study of CD8 T cells in ankylosing spondylitis. Germline V gene sequence: CDR1 DFQATT, CDR2 SNEGSKA (reference sequence). V shed 0 bases and J shed 4 bases, with 9 bases lying between them. The CDR3 runs 13 residues. Study-wide results and caveats: A TCR beta motif of fewer than ten highly homologous variants seemed to mark ankylosing spondylitis blood. Disease-linked clones reportedly concentrated significantly in matched ankylosing spondylitis synovial fluid.

Sequenced sample: blood, either unsorted or a sorted T cell fraction (not recorded which). The rearrangement uses TRBV20-1 and TRBJ1-2, with D unclear. This TCR derives from a male donor with ankylosing spondylitis. The CDR3 is CSARDPRLYGYTF. CDR3 coding DNA: TGCAGTGCTAGAGATCCTCGTCTCTATGGCTACACCTTC.